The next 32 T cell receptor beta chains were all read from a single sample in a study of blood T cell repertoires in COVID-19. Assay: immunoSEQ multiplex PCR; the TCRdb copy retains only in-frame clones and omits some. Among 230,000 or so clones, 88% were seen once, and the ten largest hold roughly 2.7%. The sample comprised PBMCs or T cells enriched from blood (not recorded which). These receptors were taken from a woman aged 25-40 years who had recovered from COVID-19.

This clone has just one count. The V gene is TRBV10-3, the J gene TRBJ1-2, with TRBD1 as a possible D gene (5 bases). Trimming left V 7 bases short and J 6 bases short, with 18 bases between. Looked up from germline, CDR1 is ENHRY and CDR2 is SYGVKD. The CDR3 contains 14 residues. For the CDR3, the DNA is TGTGCCATCACCGCCGGGGGGGAAGGAAATGGCTACACCTTC. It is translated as CAITAGGEGNGYTF.

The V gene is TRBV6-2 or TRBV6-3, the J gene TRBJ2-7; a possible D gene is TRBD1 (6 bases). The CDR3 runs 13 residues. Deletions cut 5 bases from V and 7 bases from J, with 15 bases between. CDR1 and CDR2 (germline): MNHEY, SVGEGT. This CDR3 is CASSTGTPGEQYF. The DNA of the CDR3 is TGTGCCAGCAGTACCGGGACACCGGGGGAGCAGTACTTC.

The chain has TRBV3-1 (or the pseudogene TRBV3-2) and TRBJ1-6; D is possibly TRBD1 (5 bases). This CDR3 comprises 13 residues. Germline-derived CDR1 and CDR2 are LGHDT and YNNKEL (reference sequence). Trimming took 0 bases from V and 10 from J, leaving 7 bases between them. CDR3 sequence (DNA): TGTGCCAGCAGCCAAGATTGGGGCTCACCCCTCCACTTT. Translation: CASSQDWGSPLHF.

The DNA of the CDR3 is TGCGCCAGCAGCCAAGAGACAGGGGCCTACGAGCAGTACTTC. It is translated as CASSQETGAYEQYF. V and J are TRBV4-3 and TRBJ2-7; TRBD1 aligns across 8 bases. The V and J ends lost 0 bases and 2 bases, in that order; junction bases with no gene match: 0. From germline, CDR1 is LGHNA and CDR2 YSLEER. This CDR3 has 14 amino acids.

CDR3 nucleotide sequence: TGTGCCAGCAGCCAAGACGGCAGCCGTGCGGAAGGCTACACCTTC. It translates to CASSQDGSRAEGYTF. J is TRBJ1-2 and V is TRBV4-2, with D unresolved. Trimming took off 0 bases at V and 8 bases at J, with 16 bases between the two ends. This CDR3 is built from 15 residues. CDR1 and CDR2 from the germline V gene are LGHNA and YNFKEQ.

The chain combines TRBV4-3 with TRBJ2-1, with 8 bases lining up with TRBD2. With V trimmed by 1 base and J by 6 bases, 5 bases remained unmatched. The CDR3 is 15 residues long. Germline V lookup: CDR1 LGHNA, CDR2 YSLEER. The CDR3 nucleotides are TGCGCCAGCAGCCAAGCGTACCTAGCGGGCAATGAGCAGTTCTTC. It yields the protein CASSQAYLAGNEQFF.

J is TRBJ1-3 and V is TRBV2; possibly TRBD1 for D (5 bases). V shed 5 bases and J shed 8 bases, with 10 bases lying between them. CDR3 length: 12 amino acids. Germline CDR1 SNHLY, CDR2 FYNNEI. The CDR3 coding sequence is TGTGCCAGCAGTACGACGGGGGACACCATATATTTT. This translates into CASSTTGDTIYF.

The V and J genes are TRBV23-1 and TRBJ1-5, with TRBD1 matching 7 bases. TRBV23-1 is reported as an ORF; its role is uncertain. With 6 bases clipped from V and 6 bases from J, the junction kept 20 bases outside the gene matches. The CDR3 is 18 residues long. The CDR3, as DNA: TGCGCCAGCAGAAGAATCGTCGATGGACAGGTCAGAAGTCAGCCCCAGCATTTT. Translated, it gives CASRRIVDGQVRSQPQHF.

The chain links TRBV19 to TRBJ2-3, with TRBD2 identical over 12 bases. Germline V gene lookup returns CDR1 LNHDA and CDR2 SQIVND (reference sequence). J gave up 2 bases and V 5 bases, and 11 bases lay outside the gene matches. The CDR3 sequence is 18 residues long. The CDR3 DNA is TGTGCCAGTAGTCTTTATTATCGACTAGCGGGGGCCACAGATACGCAGTATTTT. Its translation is CASSLYYRLAGATDTQYF.

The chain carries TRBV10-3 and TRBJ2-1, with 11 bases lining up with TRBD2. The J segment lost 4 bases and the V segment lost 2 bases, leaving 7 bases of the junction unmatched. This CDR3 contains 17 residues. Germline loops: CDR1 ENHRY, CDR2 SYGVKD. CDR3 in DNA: TGTGCCATCAGTGAGAGTAGCGGGGGGGCTAAATACAATGAGCAGTTCTTC. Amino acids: CAISESSGGAKYNEQFF.

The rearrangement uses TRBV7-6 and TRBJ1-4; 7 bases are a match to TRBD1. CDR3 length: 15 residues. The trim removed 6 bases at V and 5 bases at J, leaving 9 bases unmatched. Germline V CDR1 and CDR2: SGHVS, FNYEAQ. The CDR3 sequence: CASSSKGAANEKLFF. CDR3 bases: TGTGCCAGCAGTTCCAAGGGGGCTGCAAATGAAAAACTGTTTTTT.

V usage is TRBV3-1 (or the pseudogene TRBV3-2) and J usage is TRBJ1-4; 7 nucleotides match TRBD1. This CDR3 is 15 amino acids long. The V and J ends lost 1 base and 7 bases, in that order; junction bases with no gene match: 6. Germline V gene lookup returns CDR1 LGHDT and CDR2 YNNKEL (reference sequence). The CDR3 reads CASSQASRGLEKLFF. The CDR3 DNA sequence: TGTGCCAGCAGCCAAGCGTCTAGGGGGCTTGAAAAACTGTTTTTT.

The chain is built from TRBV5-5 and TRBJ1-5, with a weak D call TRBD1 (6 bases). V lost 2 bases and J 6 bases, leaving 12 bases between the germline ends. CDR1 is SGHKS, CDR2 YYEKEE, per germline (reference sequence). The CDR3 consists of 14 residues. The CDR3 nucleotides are TGTGCCAGCAGCTTTTACAGGGATGCTCAGCCCCAGCATTTT. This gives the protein CASSFYRDAQPQHF.

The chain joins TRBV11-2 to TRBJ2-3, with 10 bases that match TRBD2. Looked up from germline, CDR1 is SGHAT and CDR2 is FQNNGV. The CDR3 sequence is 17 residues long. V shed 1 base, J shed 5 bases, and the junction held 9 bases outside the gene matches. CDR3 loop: CASSLGVAGGGEDTQYF. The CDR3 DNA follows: TGTGCCAGCAGCTTAGGGGTAGCGGGGGGCGGGGAAGATACGCAGTATTTT.

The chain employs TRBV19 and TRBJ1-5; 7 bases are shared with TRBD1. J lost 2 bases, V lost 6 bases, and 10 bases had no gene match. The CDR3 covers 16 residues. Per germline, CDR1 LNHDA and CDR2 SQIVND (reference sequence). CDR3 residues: CASSRQGGIGNQPQHF. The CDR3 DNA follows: TGTGCCAGTAGCCGACAGGGTGGGATTGGCAATCAGCCCCAGCATTTT.

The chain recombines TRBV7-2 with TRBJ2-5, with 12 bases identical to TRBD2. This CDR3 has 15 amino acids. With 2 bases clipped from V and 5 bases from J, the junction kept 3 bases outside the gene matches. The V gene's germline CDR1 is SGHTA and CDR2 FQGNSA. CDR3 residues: CASSLKLAGGETQYF. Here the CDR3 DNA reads TGTGCCAGCAGCTTAAAACTAGCGGGGGGCGAGACCCAGTACTTC.

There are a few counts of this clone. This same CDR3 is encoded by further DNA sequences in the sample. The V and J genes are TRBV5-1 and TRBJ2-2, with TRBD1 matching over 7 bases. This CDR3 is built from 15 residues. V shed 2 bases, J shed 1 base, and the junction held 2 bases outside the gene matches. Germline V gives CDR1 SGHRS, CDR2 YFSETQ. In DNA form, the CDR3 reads TGCGCCAGCAGCTTAGACAGGGTGAACACCGGGGAGCTGTTTTTT. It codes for CASSLDRVNTGELFF.

In DNA form, the CDR3 reads TGTGCCAGCAGCTTACCCCGGGGGGGTGGAGATACGCAGTATTTT. This sequence encodes CASSLPRGGGDTQYF. J is TRBJ2-3 and V is TRBV7-2, with 8 bases fitting TRBD2. The CDR3 has 15 residues. Germline V gene data show CDR1 as SGHTA and CDR2 as FQGNSA. J gave up 5 bases and V 2 bases, and 6 bases lay outside the gene matches.

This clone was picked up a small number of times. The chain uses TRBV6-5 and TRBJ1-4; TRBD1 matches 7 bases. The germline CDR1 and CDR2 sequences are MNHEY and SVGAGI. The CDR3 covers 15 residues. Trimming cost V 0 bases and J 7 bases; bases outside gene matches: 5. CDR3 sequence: CASSYSRGRREKLFF. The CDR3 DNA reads TGTGCCAGCAGTTACTCCAGGGGGAGGCGTGAAAAACTGTTTTTT.

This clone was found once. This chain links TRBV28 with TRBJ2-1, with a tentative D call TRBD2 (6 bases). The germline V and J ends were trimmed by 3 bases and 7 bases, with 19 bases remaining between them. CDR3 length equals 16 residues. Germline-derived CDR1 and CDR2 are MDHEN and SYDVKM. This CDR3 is CASSLLPGGRGNEQFF. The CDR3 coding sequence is TGTGCCAGCAGTTTGTTGCCCGGGGGTCGGGGGAATGAGCAGTTCTTC.

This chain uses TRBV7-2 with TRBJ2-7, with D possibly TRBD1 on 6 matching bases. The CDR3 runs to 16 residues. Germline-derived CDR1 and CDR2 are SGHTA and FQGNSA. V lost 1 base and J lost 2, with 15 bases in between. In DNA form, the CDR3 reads TGTGCCAGCAGCTTAGGGGGGCCCGGGACAACCTACGAGCAGTACTTC. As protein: CASSLGGPGTTYEQYF.

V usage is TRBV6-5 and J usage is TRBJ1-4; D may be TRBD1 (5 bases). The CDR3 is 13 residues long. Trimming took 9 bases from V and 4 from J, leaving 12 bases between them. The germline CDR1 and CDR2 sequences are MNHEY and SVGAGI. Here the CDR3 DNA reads TGTGCCAGTAGAGACAGATATAATGAAAAACTGTTTTTT. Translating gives CASRDRYNEKLFF.

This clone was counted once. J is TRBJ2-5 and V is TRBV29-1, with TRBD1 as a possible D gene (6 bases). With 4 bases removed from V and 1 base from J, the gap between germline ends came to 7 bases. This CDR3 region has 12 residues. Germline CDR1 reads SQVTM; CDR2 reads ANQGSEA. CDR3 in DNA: TGCAGCGTTGGGGACACCCAAGAGACCCAGTACTTC. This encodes CSVGDTQETQYF. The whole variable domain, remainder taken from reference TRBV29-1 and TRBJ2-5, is SAVISQKPSRDICQRGTSLTIQCQVDSQVTMMFWYRQQPGQSLTLIATANQGSEATYESGFVIDKFPISRPNLTFSTLTVSNMSPEDSSIYLCSVGDTQETQYFGPGTRLLVL.

The CDR3 loop reads CASSPNLRDMNTEAFF. Here the CDR3 DNA reads TGTGCCAGCTCACCAAATTTGAGGGATATGAACACTGAAGCTTTCTTT. The V gene is TRBV18, the J gene TRBJ1-1; D is ambiguous. Looked up from germline, CDR1 is KGHSH and CDR2 is LQKENI. The V gene lost 2 bases and the J gene lost 0 bases, with 13 bases spanning the gap. This CDR3 has 16 amino acids.

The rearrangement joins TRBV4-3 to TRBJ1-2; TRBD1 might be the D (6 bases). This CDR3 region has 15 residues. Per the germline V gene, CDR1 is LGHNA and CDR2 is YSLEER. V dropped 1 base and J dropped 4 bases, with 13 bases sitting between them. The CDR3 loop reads CASSQGIGGPYGYTF. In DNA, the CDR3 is TGCGCCAGCAGCCAAGGGATAGGGGGACCCTATGGCTACACCTTC.

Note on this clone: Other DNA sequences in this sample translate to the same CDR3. CDR3 DNA: TGTGCCAGCAGTGAAAGAGGTTATGGCTACACCTTC. The encoded protein is CASSERGYGYTF. The chain recombines TRBV2 with TRBJ1-2, with D unresolved. Germline lookup yields CDR1 SNHLY and CDR2 FYNNEI. This CDR3 comprises 12 residues. With 2 bases removed from V and 5 bases from J, the gap between germline ends came to 6 bases.

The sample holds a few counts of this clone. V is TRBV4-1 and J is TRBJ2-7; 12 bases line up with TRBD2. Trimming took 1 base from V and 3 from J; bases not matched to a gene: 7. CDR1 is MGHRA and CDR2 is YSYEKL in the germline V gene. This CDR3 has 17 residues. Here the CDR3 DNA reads TGCGCCAGCAGCCAAGGATGGTCGGGACTAGCGGGCTACGAGCAGTACTTC. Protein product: CASSQGWSGLAGYEQYF.

The CDR3 nucleotides read TGTGCCAGCAGTTACTCGGCTAGCGGGAACTCCTACAATGAGCAGTTCTTC. Its translation is CASSYSASGNSYNEQFF. This chain joins TRBV6-2 or TRBV6-3 and TRBJ2-1, with 9 bases that match TRBD2. This CDR3 contains 17 residues. The V and J ends lost 0 bases and 0 bases, in that order; junction bases with no gene match: 3. Germline CDR1 MNHEY, CDR2 SVGEGT.

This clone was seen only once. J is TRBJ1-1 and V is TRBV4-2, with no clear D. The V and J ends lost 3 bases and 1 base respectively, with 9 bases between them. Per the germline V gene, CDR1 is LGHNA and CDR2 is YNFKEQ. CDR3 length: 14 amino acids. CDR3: CASSHPIGNTEAFF. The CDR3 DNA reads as TGTGCCAGCAGCCACCCGATCGGGAACACTGAAGCTTTCTTT.

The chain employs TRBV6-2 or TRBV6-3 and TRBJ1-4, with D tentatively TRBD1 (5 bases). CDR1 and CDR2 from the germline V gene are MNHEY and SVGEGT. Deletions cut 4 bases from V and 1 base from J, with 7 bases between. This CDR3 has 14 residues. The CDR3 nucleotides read TGTGCCAGCAGTTGGACAAGAACTAATGAAAAACTGTTTTTT. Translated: CASSWTRTNEKLFF.

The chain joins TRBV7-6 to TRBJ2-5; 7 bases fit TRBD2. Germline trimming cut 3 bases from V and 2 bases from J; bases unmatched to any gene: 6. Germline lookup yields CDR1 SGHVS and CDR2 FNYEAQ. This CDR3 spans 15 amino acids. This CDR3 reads CASSLEWGGQETQYF. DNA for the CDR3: TGTGCCAGCAGCTTGGAGTGGGGGGGTCAAGAGACCCAGTACTTC.

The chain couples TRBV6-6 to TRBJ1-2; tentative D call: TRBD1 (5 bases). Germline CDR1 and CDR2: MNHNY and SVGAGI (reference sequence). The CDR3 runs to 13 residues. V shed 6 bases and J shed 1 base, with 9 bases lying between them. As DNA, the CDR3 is TGTGCCAGCAGCCCCGACAGTAACTATGGCTACACCTTC. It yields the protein CASSPDSNYGYTF.